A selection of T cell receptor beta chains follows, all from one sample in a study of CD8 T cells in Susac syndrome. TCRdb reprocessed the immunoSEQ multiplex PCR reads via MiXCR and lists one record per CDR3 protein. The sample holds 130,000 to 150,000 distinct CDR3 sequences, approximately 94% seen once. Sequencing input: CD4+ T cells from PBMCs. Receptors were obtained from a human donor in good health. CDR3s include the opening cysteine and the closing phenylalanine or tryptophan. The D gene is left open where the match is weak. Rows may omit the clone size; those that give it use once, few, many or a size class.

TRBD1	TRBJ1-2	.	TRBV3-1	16	TGTGCCAGCAGCCATCAGGACAGGACGGTTTTGCTCGGCTACACCTTC	CASSHQDRTVLLGYTF
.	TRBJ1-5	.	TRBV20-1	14	TGCAGTGCCATCAGGGGAGGCGGCAATCAGCCCCAGCATTTT	CSAIRGGGNQPQHF
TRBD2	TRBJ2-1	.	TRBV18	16	TGTGCCAGCTCACCATATTCTAGCGGGAGCATCAATGAGCAGTTCTTC	CASSPYSSGSINEQFF
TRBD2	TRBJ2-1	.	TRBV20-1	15	TGCAGTGCCGAGGGACTAGAGGTGGTCTACAATGAGCAGTTCTTC	CSAEGLEVVYNEQFF
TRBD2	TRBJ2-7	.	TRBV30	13	TGTGCCTGGAGTTTGTTAGCGGGAGACCAGCAGTACTTC	CAWSLLAGDQQYF
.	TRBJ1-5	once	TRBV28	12	TGTGCCAGCAGTTACAGGGTCCAGCCCCAGCATTTT	CASSYRVQPQHF
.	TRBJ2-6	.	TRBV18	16	TGTGCCAGCTCACCCGCTAGCACCTCTGGGGCCAACGTCCTGACTTTC	CASSPASTSGANVLTF
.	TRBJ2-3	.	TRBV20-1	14	TGCAGTGCTAGCCCGGCTTCTAGCACAGATACGCAGTATTTT	CSASPASSTDTQYF
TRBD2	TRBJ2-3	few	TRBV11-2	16	TGTGCCAGCAGCTCGACTAGCGGGAGGGCCTCGGATACGCAGTATTTT	CASSSTSGRASDTQYF
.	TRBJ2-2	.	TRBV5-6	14	TGTGCCAGCAGCTTGGTATGGGCCACCGGGGAGCTGTTTTTT	CASSLVWATGELFF
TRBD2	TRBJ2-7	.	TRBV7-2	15	TGTGCCAGCAGCCAAAGTGCGGGAGGGCCCTACGAGCAGTACTTC	CASSQSAGGPYEQYF
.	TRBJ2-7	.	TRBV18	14	TGTGCCAGCTCACCATTGTCACAGGGAAGCGAGCAGTACTTC	CASSPLSQGSEQYF
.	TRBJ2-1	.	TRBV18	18	TGTGCCAGCTCACCACCCGGGGGCGGGATCTTCTCCTACAATGAGCAGTTCTTC	CASSPPGGGIFSYNEQFF
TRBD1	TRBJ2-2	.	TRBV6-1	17	TGTGCCACAGTCCGGGACAGGGGGTCTTGGGACACCGGGGAGCTGTTTTTT	CATVRDRGSWDTGELFF
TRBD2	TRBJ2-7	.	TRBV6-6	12	TGTGCCCGCGGGGGGGGTAGCTACGAGCAGTACTTC	CARGGGSYEQYF
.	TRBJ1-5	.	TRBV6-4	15	TGTGCCAGCAGTTGTCAGGGTTATAGCAATCAGCCCCAGCATTTT	CASSCQGYSNQPQHF
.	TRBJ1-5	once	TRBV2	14	TGTGCCAGCAGTGAAGGACAGCGCAATCAGCCCCAGCATTTT	CASSEGQRNQPQHF
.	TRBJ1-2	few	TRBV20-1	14	TGCAGTGCTAGAATCCAGTCCCCGGGCTATGGCTACACCTTC	CSARIQSPGYGYTF
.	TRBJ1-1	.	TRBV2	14	TGTGCCAGCAGTGAAGGCCGGGGAAACACTGAAGCTTTCTTT	CASSEGRGNTEAFF
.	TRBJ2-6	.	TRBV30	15	TGTGCCTGGAGTGTGCAGACGTCTGGGGCCAACGTCCTGACTTTC	CAWSVQTSGANVLTF
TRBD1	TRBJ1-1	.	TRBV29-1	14	TGCAGCGTCGCCAAGGGACAGGGGAACACTGAAGCTTTCTTT	CSVAKGQGNTEAFF
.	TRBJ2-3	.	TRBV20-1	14	TGCAGTGCTAGGGACAGTAGCCACACAGATACGCAGTATTTT	CSARDSSHTDTQYF
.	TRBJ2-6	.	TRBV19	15	TGTGCCAGTAGTCCAACAATGTCTGGGGCCAACGTCCTGACTTTC	CASSPTMSGANVLTF
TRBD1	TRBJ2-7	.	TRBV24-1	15	TGTGCCACCAGTGATCGACGGACAGGGTCCTACGAGCAGTACTTC	CATSDRRTGSYEQYF
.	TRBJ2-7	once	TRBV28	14	TGTGCCAGCAGTTTAACAGGGATCAACTACGAGCAGTACTTC	CASSLTGINYEQYF